The source of this T cell receptor (beta chain) is a study of molecular identifiers for immune sequencing clone quantification. Whole-study context: The replicates split RNA from around 18,000 or 91,000 naive CD8 cells five ways and sequenced four.

Overall study findings and caveats: Researchers reportedly could pick up spiked Jurkat TCR RNA from one cell mixed into one million naive cells.

In its sample, this clonotype was seen many times. Its antigen is not known. The V end lost 1 base, the J end lost 3 bases, and 10 bases lay between the germline ends. In germline, CDR1 is LGHNA, CDR2 YSLEER. The CDR3 is 14 residues long. TCRdb itself ran the PCR reads through MiXCR, one entry per CDR3 protein. Of approximately 97,000 distinct CDR3 sequences listed, approximately 24% were seen once; the top ten hold under 1%. Libraries for naive CD8 T cells, which were made from about 20,000 to 1,000,000 sorted cells, drew on 10%, 30% or 50% of the RNA. Using a CD8+CD4-CCR7+CD45RA+ phenotype, naive CD8 T cells were sorted.

The V and J genes are TRBV4-3 and TRBJ2-7; D call uncertain. Sequenced input: naive CD8+ T cells from blood, with Jurkat cell RNA spiked in. Noted subset: FACS-sorted CD8+CD4-CCR7+CD45RA+ naive T cells. The clonotype originates from a human donor in good health. Some libraries in this study had Jurkat cell RNA spiked in. The CDR3 coding sequence is TGCGCCAGCAGCCAAGCTGTCAGGAACTACGAGCAGTACTTC. Its protein product is CASSQAVRNYEQYF.